The rows below give T cell receptor beta chains drawn from one sample of a study of OX40 agonist ivuxolimab in advanced cancers. The table came from immunoSEQ multiplex PCR; TCRdb's copy has only in-frame clones and leaves some out. This sample has 55,000 to 60,000 clones, with roughly 89% found just once. The source material was CD4+ or CD8+ T cells sorted from blood, sampled in a trial of the OX40 agonist ivuxolimab. The receptors stem from an adult with an advanced solid tumor such as melanoma, head and neck, liver or kidney cancer. Each CDR3 is given with its conserved first and last residue. The D gene is left open where the match is weak. Rows give clone size only sometimes, using once, few, many, or a class for an expanded clone.

j_call clone_size v_call d_call cdr3_aa cdr3_nt
TRBJ1-4 - TRBV7-2 - CASSVRRTDGGEKLFF TGTGCCAGCAGCGTCCGCCGTACGGACGGTGGTGAAAAACTGTTTTTT
TRBJ1-6 - TRBV19 - CASGPRDSPLHF TGTGCCAGTGGGCCAAGGGATTCACCCCTCCACTTT
TRBJ1-1 once TRBV29-1 - CSVQIEMNTEAFF TGCAGCGTTCAAATAGAGATGAACACTGAAGCTTTCTTT
TRBJ1-5 - TRBV5-6 - CASSLASWPQHF TGTGCCAGCAGCTTGGCGTCCTGGCCCCAGCATTTT
TRBJ2-5 - TRBV6-1 TRBD2 CASSELADFLETQYF TGTGCCAGCAGTGAACTAGCGGATTTTCTGGAGACCCAGTACTTC
TRBJ2-7 few TRBV6-5 - CASSSPDRTYEQYF TGTGCCAGCAGTTCGCCCGACAGGACCTACGAGCAGTACTTC
TRBJ2-3 - TRBV25-1 - CASSEVGTRTDTQYF TGTGCCAGCAGTGAAGTAGGAACACGCACAGATACGCAGTATTTT
TRBJ2-7 - TRBV6-5 - CAGTRGGLHEQYF TGTGCCGGCACCCGAGGGGGACTCCACGAGCAGTACTTC
TRBJ2-7 - TRBV28 TRBD2 CASSLSRSGSYEQYF TGTGCCAGCAGTTTATCACGTAGCGGGTCCTACGAGCAGTACTTC
TRBJ1-2 - TRBV15 - CATSSDSNYGYTF TGTGCCACCAGCAGCGACAGCAACTATGGCTACACCTTC
TRBJ1-3 - TRBV5-1 TRBD1 CASSLGTGEYTIYF TGCGCCAGCAGCTTGGGGACAGGGGAATACACCATATATTTT
TRBJ1-2 few TRBV18 - CASSPQGNNYGYTF TGTGCCAGCTCGCCACAGGGAAATAACTATGGCTACACCTTC
TRBJ2-3 - TRBV7-9 - CASSLGVREDTDTQYF TGTGCCAGCAGCTTAGGAGTGAGGGAGGACACAGATACGCAGTATTTT
TRBJ2-1 once TRBV7-3 TRBD2 CASSALAANTDEQFF TGTGCCAGCAGCGCGCTAGCGGCCAATACCGATGAGCAGTTCTTC
TRBJ2-4 - TRBV2 TRBD2 CASSLAGGLAKNIQYF TGTGCCAGCAGTTTAGCGGGAGGGCTCGCCAAAAACATTCAGTACTTC
TRBJ2-3 once TRBV28 TRBD1 CATGGWGQGSEDTQYF TGTGCCACAGGGGGGTGGGGACAGGGGAGTGAAGATACGCAGTATTTT
TRBJ1-5 - TRBV2 - CASSIGGYSNQPQHF TGTGCCAGCAGCATCGGGGGGTATAGCAATCAGCCCCAGCATTTT
TRBJ2-1 - TRBV19 - CASSTWQAYNEQFF TGTGCCAGTAGTACCTGGCAGGCCTACAATGAGCAGTTCTTC
TRBJ2-5 - TRBV19 TRBD1 CASSGTGEETQYF TGTGCCAGTAGTGGGACAGGGGAAGAGACCCAGTACTTC
TRBJ2-4 - TRBV19 TRBD1 CASSIGETGKNIQYF TGTGCCAGTAGTATAGGAGAGACAGGGAAAAACATTCAGTACTTC
TRBJ2-1 - TRBV7-2 - CASSFWTSNEQFF TGTGCCAGCAGCTTTTGGACTTCCAATGAGCAGTTCTTC
TRBJ1-5 - TRBV10-1 - CASRFRSFTGEHQPQHF TGCGCCAGCAGATTTCGATCCTTTACGGGGGAGCATCAGCCCCAGCATTTT
TRBJ2-1 - TRBV4-2 TRBD2 CASSQDRLAPYNEQFF TGTGCCAGCAGCCAAGATAGACTAGCGCCCTACAATGAGCAGTTCTTC
TRBJ1-1 - TRBV5-4 - CASSLDNSGTEAFF TGTGCCAGCAGCTTGGACAATTCGGGGACTGAAGCTTTCTTT
TRBJ1-4 few TRBV4-2 TRBD1 CASSQVWTGVGEKLFF TGTGCCAGCAGCCAAGTCTGGACAGGGGTAGGTGAAAAACTGTTTTTT
TRBJ2-3 - TRBV6-1 TRBD2 CASSEQSPSGSSQYF TGTGCCAGCAGTGAACAATCCCCTAGCGGGAGTTCACAGTATTTT
TRBJ2-3 - TRBV28 - CASSLGLASTDTQYF TGTGCCAGCAGTTTGGGACTTGCAAGCACAGATACGCAGTATTTT
TRBJ1-2 - TRBV30 - CAGDLYGYTF TGTGCCGGTGACCTGTATGGCTACACCTTC
TRBJ2-7 - TRBV19 TRBD1 CASSIVIWGQPYEQYF TGTGCCAGTAGTATAGTCATCTGGGGACAGCCCTACGAGCAGTACTTC
TRBJ2-5 - TRBV6-5 TRBD1 CASSYSPQGAPRTQYF TGTGCCAGCAGTTACTCCCCTCAGGGGGCGCCTCGGACCCAGTACTTC
TRBJ2-7 - TRBV10-3 - CAISESPGANEQYF TGTGCCATCAGTGAGTCCCCGGGAGCTAACGAGCAGTACTTC
TRBJ2-1 - TRBV6-6 TRBD2 CASSKTGEGEQFF TGTGCCAGCAGCAAGACTGGGGAGGGTGAGCAGTTCTTC
TRBJ2-5 - TRBV9 TRBD2 CASSVATSSGQETQYF TGTGCCAGCAGCGTAGCTACGTCTAGCGGACAAGAGACCCAGTACTTC
TRBJ2-7 - TRBV7-8 - CASSLQDAQVYEQYF TGTGCCAGCAGCTTACAGGACGCCCAGGTGTACGAGCAGTACTTC
TRBJ1-1 - TRBV30 - CAWSVRVGTEAFF TGTGCCTGGAGTGTACGAGTAGGCACTGAAGCTTTCTTT